These 22 T cell receptor beta chains originate from one sample sequenced in a study of early T cells in non-severe SARS-CoV-2 infection. TCRdb fed the 5' RACE reads into MiXCR, producing one record per CDR3 protein. This table has around 70,000 distinct CDR3 sequences, roughly 9.1% appearing once. Sequencing was done on a sample of whole blood. The receptors shown here come from an adult who was a healthcare worker with PCR-confirmed SARS-CoV-2 infection or an uninfected control (not recorded which).

The J gene is TRBJ2-1, the V gene TRBV9; 9 nucleotides line up with TRBD2. Germline V CDR1 and CDR2: SGDLS, YYNGEE. With 4 bases clipped from V and 8 bases from J, the junction kept 4 bases outside the gene matches. The CDR3 contains 13 residues. Here the CDR3 DNA reads TGTGCCAGCAGCCCTAGCGGGACCGATGAGCAGTTCTTC. This gives the protein CASSPSGTDEQFF.

This chain joins TRBV15 and TRBJ2-4, with 10 bases fitting TRBD2. CDR1 LNHNV and CDR2 YYDKDF come from the germline V gene (reference sequence). The CDR3 has 18 amino acids. J was trimmed by 0 bases and V by 1 base; bases with no gene match: 6. This CDR3 reads CATSRVKLAGLAKNIQYF. The CDR3 nucleotides are TGTGCCACCAGCAGAGTCAAACTAGCGGGGCTAGCCAAAAACATTCAGTACTTC.

This clonotype was recorded at least ten times. This chain links TRBV28 with TRBJ2-4; D possibly corresponds to TRBD1 (6 bases). The germline V and J ends were trimmed by 5 bases and 8 bases, with 25 bases remaining between them. From germline, CDR1 is MDHEN and CDR2 SYDVKM. The CDR3 contains 17 residues. The CDR3 loop is CASSPAFGRPRGDIQYF. DNA of the CDR3: TGTGCCAGCAGTCCCGCCTTCGGTCGCCCCAGGGGTGACATTCAGTACTTC.

The chain carries TRBV6-1 and TRBJ2-7; TRBD1 agrees at 7 bases. V dropped 6 bases and J dropped 6; count of bases not matched to a gene: 14. From germline, CDR1 is MNHNS and CDR2 SASEGT. The CDR3 contains 15 residues. Written as DNA, the CDR3 is TGTGCCAGCAGGTCCGGGACAGATACCTCTCGCGAGCAGTACTTC. Translated, it gives CASRSGTDTSREQYF.

The rearrangement links TRBV20-1 to TRBJ2-7; D might be TRBD1 (5 bases). The CDR3 has 14 residues. The ends were cut back, 2 bases at V and 2 bases at J, with 13 bases in the middle. Germline V CDR1 and CDR2: DFQATT, SNEGSKA (reference sequence). CDR3 protein: CSARRGTRTYEQYF. In DNA form, the CDR3 reads TGCAGTGCTAGAAGGGGTACCAGGACCTACGAGCAGTACTTC.

CDR3 sequence: CASSRRAQSSYNEQFF. The CDR3 DNA reads TGTGCCAGCAGTCGGAGGGCCCAAAGCTCCTACAATGAGCAGTTCTTC. The V gene is TRBV12-3 or TRBV12-4, the J gene TRBJ2-1; possible D gene TRBD2, 6 bases. Trimming removed 5 bases from V and 0 bases from J, with 14 bases in between. This CDR3 is 16 amino acids long.

The chain recombines TRBV10-2 with TRBJ1-1; 7 bases map to TRBD1. Trimming at V came to 10 bases and at J to 3 bases, leaving 8 bases not matched to a gene. Germline loops: CDR1 WSHSY, CDR2 SAAADI. CDR3 size: 13 residues. CDR3 sequence: CAIKETGDTEAFF. The CDR3 region has the DNA TGCGCCATTAAGGAAACAGGGGACACTGAAGCTTTCTTT.

This chain connects TRBV4-3 to TRBJ2-5; D assignment may be TRBD1 or TRBD2 (5 bases each). CDR1 and CDR2 (germline): LGHNA, YSLEER. Trimming cost V 4 bases and J 7 bases, with 13 bases left between them. This CDR3 spans 13 amino acids. DNA for the CDR3: TGCGCCAGCAGCCGTTTCGGGACGACGACCCAGTACTTC. Encoded protein: CASSRFGTTTQYF.

The chain recombines TRBV27 with TRBJ2-3, with TRBD2 as a possible D gene (7 bases). From germline, CDR1 is MNHEY and CDR2 SMNVEV (reference sequence). This CDR3 contains 14 residues. The V end lost 6 bases, the J end lost 6 bases, and 16 bases lay between the germline ends. CDR3 in amino acids: CASRLGGPGDTQYF. The CDR3 nucleotides are TGTGCCAGCAGACTCGGGGGGCCGGGGGATACGCAGTATTTT.

This clonotype was seen a handful of times. The chain couples TRBV28 to TRBJ1-2; D is ambiguous. Trimming cost V 5 bases and J 8 bases, with 9 bases left between them. CDR1 and CDR2 from the germline V gene are MDHEN and SYDVKM. The CDR3 covers 11 residues. CDR3 nucleotides: TGTGCCAGCAGTACACTAGTAGGCTACACCTTC. Protein sequence: CASSTLVGYTF.

V usage is TRBV6-5 and J usage is TRBJ2-7, with 10 bases matching TRBD1. Unmatched junction bases numbered 16, after V lost 10 bases and J lost 4 bases. Germline V gene data show CDR1 as MNHEY and CDR2 as SVGAGI. CDR3 length equals 16 residues. The CDR3 coding sequence is TGTGCCACTGGGAGGCCCCGGGACAGGGGAATTTACGAGCAGTACTTC. As protein: CATGRPRDRGIYEQYF.

This clonotype was counted a few times. The CDR3 bases are TGCAGTGCCCAAGACGGGGCGGGAGCCACGCAGTATTTT. Translating gives CSAQDGAGATQYF. The rearrangement joins TRBV20-1 to TRBJ2-3, with TRBD2 matching over 7 bases. The CDR3 is 13 amino acids. CDR1 DFQATT and CDR2 SNEGSKA come from the germline V gene (reference sequence). With V trimmed by 6 bases and J by 9 bases, 12 bases remained unmatched.

This clonotype has only a few counts. The V gene is TRBV25-1, the J gene TRBJ2-3, with D possibly being TRBD2 (6 bases). There are 16 residues in the CDR3. In germline, CDR1 is MGHDK, CDR2 SYGVNS. Trimming took 8 bases from V and 0 from J, leaving 18 bases between them. In nucleotides, the CDR3 is TGTGCCAGCTCAACTACCGGGACTGGGAGCACAGATACGCAGTATTTT. It encodes CASSTTGTGSTDTQYF.

CDR3 sequence (DNA): TGCGCCAGCAGCCCCATAGCGGGTTACCTCTACGAGCAGTACTTC. This translates into CASSPIAGYLYEQYF. The chain uses TRBV5-1 and TRBJ2-7, with 7 bases fitting TRBD2. Germline assignment: CDR1 SGHRS and CDR2 YFSETQ. With V trimmed by 4 bases and J by 3 bases, 10 bases remained unmatched. The CDR3 sequence is 15 residues long.

This clonotype has just a few counts. V is TRBV6-5 and J is TRBJ1-4, with D perhaps TRBD1 (5 bases). Germline-derived CDR1 and CDR2 are MNHEY and SVGAGI. CDR3 size: 16 residues. Trimming stripped 5 bases from V and 0 bases from J, with 13 bases between. The CDR3 reads CASSPGTVATNEKLFF. The CDR3 DNA is TGTGCCAGCAGTCCCGGGACGGTTGCAACTAATGAAAAACTGTTTTTT.

On this clonotype itself: A much larger clone is a single base away; this may be a read error. V gene TRBV29-1 combines with J gene TRBJ2-3; no firm D call. Between the trimmed V and J ends, which lost 8 bases and 0 bases, there was a span of 12 bases. This CDR3 region has 13 residues. CDR1 is SQVTM, CDR2 ANQGSEA, per germline. In DNA, the CDR3 is TGCAGCATTTCTATAGTCAGCACAGATACGCAGTATTTT. Residues: CSISIVSTDTQYF.

The CDR3 DNA is TGTGCCTGGAGTGTCGGGGGGGCGAGCAATCAGCCCCAGCATTTT. Protein: CAWSVGGASNQPQHF. The chain couples TRBV30 to TRBJ1-5, with a tentative D call TRBD1 (6 bases). Trimming left V 0 bases short and J 1 base short, with 10 bases between. The CDR3 contains 15 residues. Per the germline V gene, CDR1 is GTSNPN and CDR2 is SVGIG (reference sequence).

Remarks on this clonotype: This may come from a read error, since a much larger clone is one base off. The rearrangement links TRBV7-6 to TRBJ2-1; possibly TRBD1 for D (5 bases). The CDR3 spans 15 residues. The germline gives CDR1 SGHVS, CDR2 FNYEAQ. CDR3: CVSIPGQGPYNEQFF. CDR3 sequence (DNA): TGTGTCAGCATCCCTGGGCAGGGTCCCTACAATGAGCAGTTCTTC.

This clonotype was counted a few times. V and J are TRBV19 and TRBJ2-7; D is unclear. The CDR3 runs 14 residues. Germline V gene sequence: CDR1 LNHDA, CDR2 SQIVND (reference sequence). The V end lost 3 bases, the J end lost 0 bases, and 9 bases lay between the germline ends. CDR3 amino acids: CASSIRLSSYEQYF. CDR3 nucleotides: TGTGCCAGTAGTATCCGACTTAGCTCCTACGAGCAGTACTTC.

Concerning this clonotype: This may be a read error: a much more frequent sequence differs by one nucleotide. The V and J genes are TRBV10-3 and TRBJ2-7; no clear D gene. Germline CDR1 reads ENHRY; CDR2 reads SYGVKD. This CDR3 is built from 10 residues. The CDR3 protein is CVAGSYEQYF. The CDR3 DNA follows: TGTGTCGCCGGCTCCTACGAGCAGTACTTC.

This chain links TRBV7-9 with TRBJ1-4; tentative D call: TRBD1 (5 bases). Germline lookup yields CDR1 SEHNR and CDR2 FQNEAQ (reference sequence). V was shortened by 1 base and J by 5 bases, with 11 bases between the two germline ends. The CDR3 length is 15 residues. As DNA, the CDR3 is TGTGCCAGCAGCTTAGGAGTCAGGGAGAATGAAAAACTGTTTTTT. It encodes CASSLGVRENEKLFF.

The table lists this clonotype with a few counts. In nucleotides, the CDR3 is TGTGCCAGCAGCTCCATGGGGGGGCAAGAGACCCAGTACTTC. It translates to CASSSMGGQETQYF. The chain has TRBV7-2 and TRBJ2-5; the match to TRBD2 covers 7 bases. The CDR3 has 14 amino acids. V was clipped by 4 bases and J by 2 bases; unmatched bases: 4. Germline V gene sequence: CDR1 SGHTA, CDR2 FQGNSA.